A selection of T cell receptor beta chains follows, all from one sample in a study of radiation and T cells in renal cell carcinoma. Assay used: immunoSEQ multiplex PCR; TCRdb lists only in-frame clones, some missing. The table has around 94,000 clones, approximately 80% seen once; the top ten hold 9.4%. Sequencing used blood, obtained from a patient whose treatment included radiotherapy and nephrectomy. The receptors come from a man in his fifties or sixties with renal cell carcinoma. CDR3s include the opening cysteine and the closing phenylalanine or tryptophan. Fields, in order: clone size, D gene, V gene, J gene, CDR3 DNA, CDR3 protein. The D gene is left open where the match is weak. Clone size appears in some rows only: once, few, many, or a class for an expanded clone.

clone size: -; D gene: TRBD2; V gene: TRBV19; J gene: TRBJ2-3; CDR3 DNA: TGTGCCAGTAGTACCCTAGCGGCTAGCACAGATACGCAGTATTTT; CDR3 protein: CASSTLAASTDTQYF
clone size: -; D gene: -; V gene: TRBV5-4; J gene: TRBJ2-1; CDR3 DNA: TGTGCCAGCACGCCCGGGGGTGCAAACAATGAGCAGTTCTTC; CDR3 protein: CASTPGGANNEQFF
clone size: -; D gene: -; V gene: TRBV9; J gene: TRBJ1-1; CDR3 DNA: TGTGCCAGCAGCGTAGAGGACGGTTACACTGAAGCTTTCTTT; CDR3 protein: CASSVEDGYTEAFF
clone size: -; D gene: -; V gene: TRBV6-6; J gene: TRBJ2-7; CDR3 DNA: TGTGCCAGCAGTTACTCGGCGGTAAGCTCCTACGAGCAGTACTTC; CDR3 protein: CASSYSAVSSYEQYF
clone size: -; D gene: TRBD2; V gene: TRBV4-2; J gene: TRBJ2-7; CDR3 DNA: TGTGCCAGCAGCCAACAGAGCGGGAGCTACGAGCAGTACTTC; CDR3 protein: CASSQQSGSYEQYF
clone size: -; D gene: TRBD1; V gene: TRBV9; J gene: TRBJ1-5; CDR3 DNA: TGTGCCAGCAGCGTAGGTCCAGGGACAGCAAATCAGCCCCAGCATTTT; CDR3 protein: CASSVGPGTANQPQHF
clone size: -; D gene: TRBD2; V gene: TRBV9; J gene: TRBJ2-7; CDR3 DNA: TGTGCCAGCAGCGTAGGACTAGCGGACCTTACGGAGCAGTACTTC; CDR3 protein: CASSVGLADLTEQYF
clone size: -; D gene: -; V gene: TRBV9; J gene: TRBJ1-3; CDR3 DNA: TGTGCCAGCAGCGCGTCCGGACGGGACTCTGGAAACACCATATATTTT; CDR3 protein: CASSASGRDSGNTIYF
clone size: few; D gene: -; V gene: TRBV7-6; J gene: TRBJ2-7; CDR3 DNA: TGTGCCAGCAGCTTGACATCCGAGCAGTACTTC; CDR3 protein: CASSLTSEQYF
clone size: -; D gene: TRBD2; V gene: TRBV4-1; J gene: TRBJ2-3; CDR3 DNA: TGCGCCAGCAGCCAAGATACTAGCGGGAGAACGGATACGCAGTATTTT; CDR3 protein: CASSQDTSGRTDTQYF
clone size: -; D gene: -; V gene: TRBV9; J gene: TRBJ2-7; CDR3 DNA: TGTGCCAGCAGCGTGGAACCCCAGGGAGGGGGCTACGAGCAGTACTTC; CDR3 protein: CASSVEPQGGGYEQYF
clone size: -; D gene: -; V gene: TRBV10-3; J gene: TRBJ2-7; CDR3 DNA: TGTGCCGCAGGTCAGATGAGCTCCTACGAGCAGTACTTC; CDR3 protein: CAAGQMSSYEQYF
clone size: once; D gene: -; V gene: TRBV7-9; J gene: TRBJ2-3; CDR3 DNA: TGTGCCAGCAGCCTTGACCAGGGAACAGATACGCAGTATTTT; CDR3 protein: CASSLDQGTDTQYF
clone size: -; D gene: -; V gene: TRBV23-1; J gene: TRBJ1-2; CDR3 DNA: TGCGCCAGCAGCCTCGGGACGGTATATGGCTACACCTTC; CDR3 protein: CASSLGTVYGYTF
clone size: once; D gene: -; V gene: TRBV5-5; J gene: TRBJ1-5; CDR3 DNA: TGTGCCAGCAGCTTACCAGGGGCGGATCAGCCCCAGCATTTT; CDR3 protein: CASSLPGADQPQHF
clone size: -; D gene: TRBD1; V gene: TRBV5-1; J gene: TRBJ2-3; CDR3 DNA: TGCGCCAGCAAACCAGGGGACAGAAGCGAGGGAGATACGCAGTATTTT; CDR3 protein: CASKPGDRSEGDTQYF
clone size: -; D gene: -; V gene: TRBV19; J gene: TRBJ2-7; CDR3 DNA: TGTGCCAGTAGTACCGTCCGGAGAACAGGCTCCTACGAGCAGTACTTC; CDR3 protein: CASSTVRRTGSYEQYF
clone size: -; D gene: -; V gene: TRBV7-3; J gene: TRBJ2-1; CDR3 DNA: TGTGCCAGCAGCTTAATGAAGAGCTCCTACAATGAGCAGTTCTTC; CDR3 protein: CASSLMKSSYNEQFF
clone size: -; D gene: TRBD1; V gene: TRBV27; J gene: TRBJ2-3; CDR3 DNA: TGTGCCAGCAGTCTTTTACCCCGGGACAGGGGAGATACGCAGTATTTT; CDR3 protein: CASSLLPRDRGDTQYF
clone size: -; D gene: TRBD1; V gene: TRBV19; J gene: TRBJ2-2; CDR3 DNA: TGTGCCAGTAGTTCACCGGGACAGGGTCGATCCGGGGAGCTGTTTTTT; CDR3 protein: CASSSPGQGRSGELFF
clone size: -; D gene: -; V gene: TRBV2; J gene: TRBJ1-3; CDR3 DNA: TGTGCCATTAACCGGGGTGTCTCTGGAAACACCATATATTTT; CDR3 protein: CAINRGVSGNTIYF
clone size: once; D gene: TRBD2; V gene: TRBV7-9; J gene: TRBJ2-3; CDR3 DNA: TGTGCCAGCAGCTTAGTGACCCTAGCGGGGGGGCCAGATACGCAGTATTTT; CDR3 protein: CASSLVTLAGGPDTQYF
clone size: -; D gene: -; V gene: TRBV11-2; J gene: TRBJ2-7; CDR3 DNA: TGTGCCAGCAGCTTAAGGATCGGAGGGATCGACGAGCAGTACTTC; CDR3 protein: CASSLRIGGIDEQYF
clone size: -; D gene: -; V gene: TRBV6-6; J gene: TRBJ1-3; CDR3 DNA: TGTGCCAGCGACGCCGGGGGCTCTGGAAACACCATATATTTT; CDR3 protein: CASDAGGSGNTIYF
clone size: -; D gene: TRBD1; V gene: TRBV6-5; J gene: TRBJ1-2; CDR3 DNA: TGTGCCAGCAGTTACGACAGGGAGCGTAACTATGGCTACACCTTC; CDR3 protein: CASSYDRERNYGYTF
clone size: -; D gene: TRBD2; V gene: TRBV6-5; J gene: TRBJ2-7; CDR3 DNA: TGTGCCAGCAGTTACTCCCCTAGCGGGGGCCACGAGCAGTACTTC; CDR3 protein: CASSYSPSGGHEQYF